These 20 T cell receptor beta chains came from one sample sequenced in a study of Ad26.COV2.S vaccination and SARS-CoV-2 variants. The treatment here: some 20 received Ad26.COV2.S at low or high dose, single or two shots; 5 received placebo; per-sample allocation not given. Samples were taken on day 63 after the first vaccine or placebo injection. The protocol was immunoSEQ multiplex PCR, while the TCRdb copy is restricted to in-frame clones and leaves out a portion. The sample consists of about 350,000 clones, roughly 84% of them appearing once. The sample here was peripheral blood, taken in a trial of Ad26.COV2.S vaccine versus placebo. The origin of the receptors is a person between 18 and 65 years old who received the Ad26.COV2.S COVID-19 vaccine or a placebo.

The V and J genes are TRBV2 and TRBJ1-2; 9 nucleotides agree with TRBD1. V lost 3 bases to trimming and J lost 6 bases; unmatched junction nucleotides: 8. Germline loops: CDR1 SNHLY, CDR2 FYNNEI. The CDR3 spans 15 residues. CDR3 sequence (DNA): TGTGCCAGCAGTGAGGGGGGGACAGGGTTGGATGGCTACACCTTC. Translating it yields CASSEGGTGLDGYTF.

The V and J genes are TRBV19 and TRBJ2-1, with 9 bases matching TRBD2. V trimming: 4 bases; J trimming: 6 bases; junction bases outside the gene matches: 10. The V gene's germline CDR1 is LNHDA and CDR2 SQIVND (reference sequence). The CDR3 runs to 16 residues. CDR3 sequence reads: CASSTPGLALPNEQFF. The CDR3 region has the DNA TGTGCCAGTAGTACGCCGGGACTAGCCTTGCCCAATGAGCAGTTCTTC.

This clone has a handful of counts. The V call is TRBV6-1, the J call TRBJ1-4, with a tentative D call TRBD1 (5 bases). The germline V gene encodes CDR1 MNHNS and CDR2 SASEGT. The V end was cut by 4 bases, the J end by 3 bases, with 15 bases between. This CDR3 comprises 16 residues. This CDR3 is CASSVGKGTANEKLFF. The CDR3 nucleotides read TGTGCCAGCAGTGTCGGAAAGGGGACGGCTAATGAAAAACTGTTTTTT.

The chain employs TRBV5-5 and TRBJ2-1; 7 positions agree with TRBD1. This CDR3 has 14 amino acids. CDR1 and CDR2 from the germline V gene are SGHKS and YYEKEE (reference sequence). With 2 bases clipped from V and 7 bases from J, the junction kept 6 bases outside the gene matches. The CDR3: CASSFLGTVNEQFF. In nucleotides, the CDR3 is TGTGCCAGCAGCTTTCTCGGGACAGTAAATGAGCAGTTCTTC.

This chain links TRBV4-1 with TRBJ2-1; the match to TRBD2 covers 14 bases. There are 16 residues in the CDR3. J was trimmed by 7 bases and V by 4 bases; bases with no gene match: 6. Germline CDR1 MGHRA, CDR2 YSYEKL. This CDR3 reads CASSRGTSGRMNEQFF. As DNA, the CDR3 is TGCGCCAGCAGCCGCGGGACTAGCGGGAGAATGAATGAGCAGTTCTTC.

V is TRBV9 and J is TRBJ2-2, with TRBD1 as a possible D gene (6 bases). The ends were cut back, 6 bases at V and 4 bases at J, with 19 bases in the middle. The CDR3 is 16 residues long. The germline CDR1 and CDR2 sequences are SGDLS and YYNGEE. The CDR3: CASTQKQGQVTGELFF. The CDR3 bases are TGTGCCAGCACCCAAAAGCAGGGGCAAGTCACCGGGGAGCTGTTTTTT.

This clone was seen a few times. The chain has TRBV3-1 (or the pseudogene TRBV3-2) and TRBJ2-1; 10 nucleotides match TRBD2. Unmatched junction bases numbered 6, after V lost 1 base and J lost 9 bases. Per the germline V gene, CDR1 is LGHDT and CDR2 is YNNKEL (reference sequence). The CDR3 spans 15 residues. This CDR3 reads CASSQVPSGSFEQFF. CDR3 nucleotide sequence: TGTGCCAGCAGCCAAGTTCCTAGCGGGAGTTTTGAGCAGTTCTTC.

This chain joins TRBV5-1 and TRBJ1-1; 8 bases are a match to TRBD1. The V and J ends lost 4 bases and 1 base, in that order; junction bases with no gene match: 3. Germline CDR1 SGHRS, CDR2 YFSETQ. The CDR3 extends over 14 amino acids. CDR3 residues: CASSGGQGNTEAFF. CDR3 nucleotides: TGCGCCAGCAGCGGCGGACAGGGGAACACTGAAGCTTTCTTT.

V usage is TRBV4-1 and J usage is TRBJ1-2; D unresolved. The V end was cut by 1 base, the J end by 3 bases, with 12 bases between. CDR3 length equals 15 residues. Germline V gene lookup returns CDR1 MGHRA and CDR2 YSYEKL. DNA for the CDR3: TGCGCCAGCAGCCAAGCAATCTCGGCGGACTATGGCTACACCTTC. It encodes CASSQAISADYGYTF.

The CDR3 DNA follows: TGCGCCAGCAGCCGTACTCCCTACGAGCAGTACTTC. Amino acids: CASSRTPYEQYF. This sequence joins TRBV10-1 and TRBJ2-7; D not resolved. Looked up from germline, CDR1 is WNHNN and CDR2 is SYGVQD (reference sequence). This CDR3 is 12 amino acids long. Trimming left V 6 bases short and J 2 bases short, with 8 bases between.

Comment on this clone: Other DNA variants within this sample encode the same CDR3. The chain carries TRBV19 and TRBJ1-5, with unresolved D. V was pared by 1 base and J by 6 bases, with 7 bases between. CDR3 length: 13 amino acids. Germline assignment: CDR1 LNHDA and CDR2 SQIVND (reference sequence). CDR3 residues: CASSIGVGQPQHF. CDR3 sequence (DNA): TGTGCCAGTAGTATAGGGGTTGGTCAGCCCCAGCATTTT.

The chain couples TRBV7-9 to TRBJ2-3; D gene unclear. V lost 3 bases and J lost 3, with 10 bases in between. CDR3 size: 14 residues. Germline loops: CDR1 SEHNR, CDR2 FQNEAQ (reference sequence). For the CDR3, the DNA is TGTGCCAGCAGCTTGATGCAACAGACAGATACGCAGTATTTT. Translation gives CASSLMQQTDTQYF.

The CDR3 loop is CASSIRGGNNEQFF. Here the CDR3 DNA reads TGTGCCAGTAGTATCAGGGGGGGTAACAATGAGCAGTTCTTC. The rearrangement links TRBV19 to TRBJ2-1, with D perhaps given as TRBD1 or TRBD2 (7 bases each). Per germline, CDR1 LNHDA and CDR2 SQIVND (reference sequence). The V end lost 3 bases, the J end lost 5 bases, and 11 bases lay between the germline ends. This CDR3 has 14 amino acids.

The chain is built from TRBV18 and TRBJ2-7; the D gene is possibly TRBD1 (6 bases). Trimming left V 3 bases short and J 0 bases short, with 9 bases between. Per germline, CDR1 KGHSH and CDR2 LQKENI. There are 14 residues in the CDR3. This CDR3 is CASSPQGISYEQYF. The CDR3 DNA follows: TGTGCCAGCTCACCGCAGGGGATCTCCTACGAGCAGTACTTC.

The rearrangement links TRBV27 to TRBJ2-7, with 7 positions matching TRBD2. Germline CDR1 and CDR2: MNHEY and SMNVEV (reference sequence). V lost 6 bases to trimming and J lost 4 bases; unmatched junction nucleotides: 9. This CDR3 is built from 14 residues. CDR3 in DNA: TGTGCCAGCAGACCGAGCGGGGAAGCATACGAGCAGTACTTC. Residues: CASRPSGEAYEQYF.

The chain has TRBV30 and TRBJ2-2; D possibly corresponds to TRBD1 (6 bases). V lost 4 bases to trimming and J lost 1 base, with 10 bases between them. CDR3 length: 14 amino acids. CDR1 is GTSNPN and CDR2 is SVGIG in the germline V gene (reference sequence). The chain's CDR3 is CAWNRDMNTGELFF. The CDR3 bases are TGTGCCTGGAACCGGGACATGAACACCGGGGAGCTGTTTTTT.

V usage is TRBV7-9 and J usage is TRBJ1-2, with D possibly matching TRBD1 (5 bases). The germline V gene has CDR1 SEHNR and CDR2 FQNEAQ (reference sequence). The CDR3 spans 16 residues. Between the trimmed V and J ends, which lost 5 bases and 1 base, there was a span of 17 bases. The CDR3 protein is CASSRVRPRDNYGYTF. The CDR3, as DNA: TGTGCCAGCAGCCGCGTGAGGCCCAGGGATAACTATGGCTACACCTTC.

The rearrangement joins TRBV7-2 to TRBJ1-5; 7 bases map to TRBD1. The CDR3 sequence is 17 residues long. V dropped 3 bases and J dropped 0; count of bases not matched to a gene: 8. Looked up from germline, CDR1 is SGHTA and CDR2 is FQGNSA. The CDR3 nucleotides read TGTGCCAGCAGCTTCGGGACAGCTGGATATAGCAATCAGCCCCAGCATTTT. Translation: CASSFGTAGYSNQPQHF.

The chain uses TRBV27 and TRBJ2-1, with 7 bases aligning to TRBD2. The germline gives CDR1 MNHEY, CDR2 SMNVEV (reference sequence). V dropped 6 bases and J dropped 3; count of bases not matched to a gene: 5. The CDR3 sequence is 14 residues long. Here the CDR3 reads CASSREGHYNEQFF. The CDR3 DNA sequence: TGTGCCAGCAGCAGGGAGGGGCACTACAATGAGCAGTTCTTC.

This chain joins TRBV6-5 and TRBJ2-1, with D hard to call. From germline, CDR1 is MNHEY and CDR2 SVGAGI. The length of the CDR3 is 12 residues. Trimming pared 4 bases from V and 9 bases from J, leaving 10 bases between. This chain's CDR3 is CASSFYPGEQFF. CDR3 DNA sequence: TGTGCCAGCAGTTTTTACCCGGGTGAGCAGTTCTTC.